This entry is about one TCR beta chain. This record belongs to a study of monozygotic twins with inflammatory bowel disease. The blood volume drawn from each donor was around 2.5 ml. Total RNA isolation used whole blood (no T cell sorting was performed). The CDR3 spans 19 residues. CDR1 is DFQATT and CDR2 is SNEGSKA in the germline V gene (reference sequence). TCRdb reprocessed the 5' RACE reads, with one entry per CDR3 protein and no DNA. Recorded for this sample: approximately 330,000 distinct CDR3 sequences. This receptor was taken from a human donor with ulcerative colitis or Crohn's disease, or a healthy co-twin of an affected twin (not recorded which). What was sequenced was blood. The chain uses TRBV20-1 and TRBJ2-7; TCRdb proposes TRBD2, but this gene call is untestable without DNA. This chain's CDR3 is CSARRGLAGGSSFTYEQYF.